This T cell receptor beta chain is drawn from a study of blood T cell repertoires in COVID-19. In its sample, this clone was seen a few times. Germline V lookup: CDR1 MNHEY, CDR2 SMNVEV (reference sequence). CDR3 length equals 18 residues. V was trimmed by 0 bases and J by 3 bases, leaving 19 bases between them. The repertoire was sequenced with immunoSEQ multiplex PCR; TCRdb's copy has only in-frame clones and lacks some. The table has 180,000 or so clones, approximately 80% seen once. This rearrangement joins TRBV27 to TRBJ2-3; D is perhaps TRBD2 (6 bases). This sequence originates from a woman aged 50 to 60 with active or convalescent COVID-19. The material sequenced was peripheral blood. CDR3 in DNA: TGTGCCAGCAGTTTATCGGCGCCCGTGGGCGGGATAACAGATACGCAGTATTTT. As protein: CASSLSAPVGGITDTQYF.